This entry describes one T cell receptor beta chain. The data were obtained in a study of blood T cell repertoires in COVID-19. About the study: COVID-19 samples, acute and convalescent, were from the United States, Italy and Spain. In each case, the material was cDNA or gDNA derived from T cells, B-cell-depleted T cells, or PBMCs.

As processed by the authors: Estimated nucleated cell counts came from reference gene primer amplification. The repertoire was sequenced with immunoSEQ multiplex PCR; TCRdb's copy has only in-frame clones and lacks some. V and J calls and clone size are those listed in that table; D and trimming were worked out from the DNA. This sample has fewer than 350,000 clones, with about nine tenths found just once. Sequencing used PBMCs or T cells enriched from blood (not recorded which). This clonotype was sampled from a woman in her thirties or forties who had recovered from COVID-19.

The DNA of the CDR3 is TGTGCCAGCAGCTTAGATGGGGCAAAGGAGACCCAGTACTTC. This sequence encodes CASSLDGAKETQYF. The chain uses TRBV7-9 and TRBJ2-5; possible D gene TRBD1, 5 bases. Trimming pared 1 base from V and 5 bases from J, leaving 11 bases between. Germline CDR1 reads SEHNR; CDR2 reads FQNEAQ (reference sequence). The CDR3 totals 14 residues.